These 11 T cell receptor beta chains came from one sample sequenced in a study of blood T cell repertoires in COVID-19 (dated by TCRdb to the early 2020s). Library construction relied on the immunoSEQ multiplex PCR assay. TCRdb retrieved this table from immuneACCESS and kept in-frame rearrangements only. Not all clones are present; in checked studies, unresolved V genes account for under half, and no reason is known for the remainder. This sample comprises approximately 130,000 clones, about three quarters of them detected only once. Approximately 2.1% of the sample is taken by the ten largest. The sequencing input was peripheral blood. The receptors shown here come from a woman aged 70 to 79 with acute or convalescent COVID-19.

This clone was counted a few times. Distinct nucleotide sequences in the sample also encode this CDR3. The gene calls are TRBV7-2 and TRBJ1-1; D remains unclear. Per the germline V gene, CDR1 is SGHTA and CDR2 is FQGNSA. V lost 4 bases to trimming and J lost 0 bases, with 6 bases between them. The CDR3 spans 13 residues. The CDR3 DNA follows: TGTGCCAGCAGCTCCACGGTGAACACTGAAGCTTTCTTT. Translating gives CASSSTVNTEAFF.

This clone appeared many times. The CDR3 DNA is TGTGCCAGCAGCTTGGCTGGCGGGAGGGCCGGAGAGACCCAGTACTTC. Translating it yields CASSLAGGRAGETQYF. The rearrangement joins TRBV5-6 to TRBJ2-5; 9 nucleotides line up with TRBD2. The CDR3 is 16 residues long. The V and J ends lost 0 bases and 4 bases, in that order; junction bases with no gene match: 7. Per the germline V gene, CDR1 is SGHDT and CDR2 is YYEEEE.

The rearrangement joins TRBV6-1 to TRBJ2-2; the D gene is possibly TRBD1 (5 bases). Germline loops: CDR1 MNHNS, CDR2 SASEGT. Trimming stripped 3 bases from V and 5 bases from J, with 13 bases between. The CDR3 sequence is 15 residues long. The CDR3 loop is CASSDDGALTGELFF. The CDR3 coding sequence is TGTGCCAGCAGTGACGATGGGGCGCTGACCGGGGAGCTGTTTTTT.

The chain carries TRBV15 and TRBJ2-3, with TRBD2 as a possible D gene (6 bases). Germline loops: CDR1 LNHNV, CDR2 YYDKDF (reference sequence). V gave up 1 base and J gave up 0 bases, with 8 bases separating them. There are 15 residues in the CDR3. The CDR3 loop reads CATSRAGVSTDTQYF. CDR3 nucleotide sequence: TGTGCCACCAGCAGAGCGGGAGTCAGCACAGATACGCAGTATTTT.

The V gene is TRBV19, the J gene TRBJ1-1; D possibly corresponds to TRBD1 (5 bases). V was shortened by 7 bases and J by 3 bases, with 9 bases between the two germline ends. This CDR3 is built from 12 residues. The germline V gene encodes CDR1 LNHDA and CDR2 SQIVND (reference sequence). This chain's CDR3 is CASKDSYTEAFF. As DNA, the CDR3 is TGTGCCAGTAAAGACAGCTACACTGAAGCTTTCTTT.

This clone was observed a handful of times. CDR3 sequence: CASSPGGPPSYYEQYF. As DNA, the CDR3 is TGTGCCAGTAGTCCCGGGGGACCCCCATCATACTACGAGCAGTACTTC. V and J are TRBV19 and TRBJ2-7; tentative D call: TRBD2 (6 bases). Between the trimmed V and J ends, which lost 5 bases and 3 bases, there was a span of 20 bases. Germline-derived CDR1 and CDR2 are LNHDA and SQIVND (reference sequence). The CDR3 consists of 16 residues.

The V and J genes are TRBV24-1 and TRBJ1-4, with TRBD1 matching 9 bases. Germline CDR1 reads KGHDR; CDR2 reads SFDVKD. J gave up 8 bases and V 4 bases, and 13 bases lay outside the gene matches. The CDR3 extends over 17 amino acids. The DNA for the CDR3 is TGTGCCACCAGTGACCATAAATCCGGGACAGGGAAGGAAAAACTGTTTTTT. Protein product: CATSDHKSGTGKEKLFF.

The chain recombines TRBV6-5 with TRBJ2-5, with a possible D match to TRBD2 (6 bases). The V gene's germline CDR1 is MNHEY and CDR2 SVGAGI. V lost 6 bases and J lost 4, with 15 bases in between. This CDR3 is built from 14 residues. This CDR3 is CASSRRTTGETQYF. The CDR3 nucleotides are TGTGCCAGCAGCCGCCGGACTACTGGAGAGACCCAGTACTTC.

V is TRBV11-2 and J is TRBJ2-3; weak D call: TRBD2 (5 bases). Germline V CDR1 and CDR2: SGHAT, FQNNGV. The V end lost 5 bases, the J end lost 5 bases, and 8 bases lay between the germline ends. The length of the CDR3 is 12 residues. The CDR3 reads CASSRAGDTQYF. CDR3 nucleotides: TGTGCCAGCAGCCGCGCGGGAGATACGCAGTATTTT.

V gene TRBV6-5 combines with J gene TRBJ2-3; D possibly corresponds to TRBD2 (5 bases). The germline V and J ends were trimmed by 8 bases and 4 bases, with 16 bases remaining between them. Per the germline V gene, CDR1 is MNHEY and CDR2 is SVGAGI. This CDR3 comprises 14 residues. For the CDR3, the DNA is TGTGCCAGCCGATCCGAGCTAGCTGCAGATACGCAGTATTTT. It translates to CASRSELAADTQYF.

This clone was seen a few times. The chain links TRBV10-3 to TRBJ1-1; TRBD1 matches at 9 bases. CDR3 size: 14 residues. With V trimmed by 10 bases and J by 6 bases, 12 bases remained unmatched. CDR1 ENHRY and CDR2 SYGVKD come from the germline V gene. CDR3: CASLPGQGLPEAFF. The CDR3 DNA follows: TGTGCCAGCCTGCCGGGACAGGGACTCCCTGAAGCTTTCTTT.